A selection of T cell receptor beta chains follows, all from one sample in a study of T-cell memory formation after mild COVID-19. TCRdb passed the 5' RACE reads through MiXCR, listing each CDR3 protein once. The table lists 150,000 to 200,000 distinct CDR3 sequences, around a tenth of them singletons. The sequencing sample was made of PBMCs or a T cell subset sorted from them (not recorded which). The receptors were gathered from a young man who had mild COVID-19 (a few samples of this study predate the infection). Cell type and time point are not known. The CDR3 runs from the conserved cysteine through the conserved F or W. A D gene is named only where the DNA matches it firmly. The size entry is marked missing in some rows and otherwise reads once, few, many or a size class.

J | V | size | D | CDR3 | DNA
TRBJ1-2 | TRBV4-2 | . | . | CASSQESVRSTNYGYTF | TGTGCCAGCAGCCAAGAGAGCGTCCGTTCAACTAACTATGGCTACACCTTC
TRBJ1-4 | TRBV4-3 | . | . | CASSPRGDARKVELFF | TGCGCCAGCAGCCCGAGGGGTGACGCCCGAAAGGTGGAACTGTTTTTT
TRBJ2-5 | TRBV12-3/TRBV12-4 | many | TRBD1 | CASSFRGLIETQYF | TGTGCCAGCAGTTTTAGGGGGCTGATTGAGACCCAGTACTTC
TRBJ1-5 | TRBV4-1 | few | . | CASSQVRQDNQPQHF | TGCGCCAGCAGCCAAGTGAGGCAGGACAATCAGCCCCAGCATTTT
TRBJ2-2 | TRBV30 | . | . | CAWSVFLGAGAGTGELFF | TGTGCCTGGAGTGTTTTTTTGGGGGCGGGGGCAGGCACCGGGGAGCTGTTTTTT
TRBJ2-5 | TRBV20-1 | . | . | CSARSTLAGVGTQYF | TGCAGTGCTAGATCAACTTTGGCAGGGGTCGGGACCCAGTACTTC
TRBJ2-2 | TRBV5-1 | . | TRBD2 | CASSPRRPSGNTGELFF | TGCGCCAGCAGCCCCCGCAGGCCTAGCGGAAACACCGGGGAGCTGTTTTTT
TRBJ2-5 | TRBV20-1 | few | . | CSARGPPAYETQYF | TGCAGTGCTAGAGGACCCCCCGCATATGAGACCCAGTACTTC
TRBJ2-1 | TRBV25-1 | few | TRBD2 | CASSDAGAGAYNEQFF | TGTGCCAGCAGTGACGCCGGTGCGGGAGCCTACAATGAGCAGTTCTTC
TRBJ2-7 | TRBV3-1 | few | TRBD1 | CASRPTGGQGSEQYF | TGTGCCAGCAGACCGACAGGGGGGCAGGGAAGCGAGCAGTACTTC
TRBJ1-6 | TRBV5-4 | few | . | CASSLAGTSSPLHF | TGTGCCAGCAGCTTGGCCGGCACATCCTCACCCCTCCACTTT
TRBJ1-6 | TRBV12-3/TRBV12-4 | . | . | CASSLGFLYNSPLHF | TGTGCCAGCAGTTTGGGATTCCTTTATAATTCACCCCTCCACTTT
TRBJ1-3 | TRBV6-5 | . | . | CASRYRVSGNTIYF | TGTGCCAGCAGATACCGGGTTTCTGGAAACACCATATATTTT
TRBJ1-1 | TRBV7-9 | few | . | CASSYLGGGGEAFF | TGTGCCAGCAGCTACCTAGGGGGGGGTGGTGAAGCTTTCTTT
TRBJ2-7 | TRBV5-1 | few | TRBD1 | CASSSKTGGRDEQYF | TGCGCCAGCAGCTCAAAGACAGGGGGCAGGGACGAGCAGTACTTC
TRBJ1-3 | TRBV11-2 | . | . | CASSLVVGDGNTIYF | TGTGCCAGCAGCTTAGTTGTTGGGGACGGAAACACCATATATTTT
TRBJ1-5 | TRBV6-2/TRBV6-3 | few | TRBD1 | CASSYQPGQGNQPQHF | TGTGCCAGCAGTTACCAACCGGGACAGGGGAATCAGCCCCAGCATTTT
TRBJ1-1 | TRBV20-1 | few | . | CSARIWGQTEAFF | TGCAGTGCTAGAATCTGGGGGCAAACTGAAGCTTTCTTT
TRBJ2-3 | TRBV20-1 | many | . | CSARRGEGADTQYF | TGCAGTGCTAGGCGTGGAGAAGGCGCAGATACGCAGTATTTT
TRBJ1-2 | TRBV30 | few | TRBD1 | CAWTLAAQGAGYTF | TGTGCCTGGACCCTTGCGGCTCAGGGGGCCGGCTACACCTTC
TRBJ2-3 | TRBV5-1 | . | . | CASSTQGADTQYF | TGCGCCAGTTCTACGCAGGGTGCAGATACGCAGTATTTT
TRBJ2-3 | TRBV6-2/TRBV6-3 | many | TRBD2 | CASSTREGGDTQYF | TGTGCCAGCAGCACCCGGGAGGGGGGGGATACGCAGTATTTT
TRBJ1-1 | TRBV7-9 | . | . | CASTLLGAEAFF | TGTGCCAGTACGCTCCTCGGGGCTGAAGCTTTCTTT
TRBJ2-1 | TRBV18 | . | . | CASSPGTNNEQFF | TGTGCCAGCTCACCCGGGACAAACAATGAGCAGTTCTTC
TRBJ2-3 | TRBV6-6 | . | . | CASSYDRAGNTDTQYF | TGTGCCAGCAGTTACGACAGGGCGGGAAACACAGATACGCAGTATTTT
TRBJ1-4 | TRBV3-1 | few | . | CASSRNPAGEKLFF | TGTGCCAGCAGCCGCAACCCCGCCGGTGAAAAACTGTTTTTT